The 10 T cell receptor beta chains listed next were all sequenced from one sample in a study of blood T cell repertoires in COVID-19. Profiled with immunoSEQ multiplex PCR; TCRdb holds only in-frame clones, not every one. This repertoire shows 200,000 or so clones, about four fifths found once; its top ten account for 12%. Sequencing was carried out using peripheral blood. Source of these receptors: a woman of 80 years or more with COVID-19, enrolled during active disease.

This sequence joins TRBV5-1 and TRBJ1-1, with D perhaps TRBD1 (6 bases). In germline, CDR1 is SGHRS, CDR2 YFSETQ. This CDR3 has 14 residues. Trimming shortened V by 3 bases and J by 5 bases, and 14 bases separated the two germline ends. The CDR3 DNA reads as TGCGCCAGCAGCTCGCAGGGGTGGATGACTGAAGCTTTCTTT. Translating gives CASSSQGWMTEAFF.

This chain links TRBV27 with TRBJ2-7, with 13 bases lining up with TRBD2. Per the germline V gene, CDR1 is MNHEY and CDR2 is SMNVEV (reference sequence). The CDR3 totals 16 residues. The V and J ends lost 2 bases and 7 bases, in that order; junction bases with no gene match: 8. CDR3 DNA: TGTGCCAGCAGTTTAATGGGCGGACTAGCGGGAGAAGAGCAGTACTTC. Protein product: CASSLMGGLAGEEQYF.

The V call is TRBV11-2, the J call TRBJ2-7, with D possibly matching TRBD1 (6 bases). Germline V CDR1 and CDR2: SGHAT, FQNNGV. The CDR3 is 13 amino acids. With 1 base removed from V and 7 bases from J, the gap between germline ends came to 11 bases. The CDR3 region has the DNA TGTGCCAGCAGCTTAGGATTAGGGGGAGAGCAGTACTTC. Translated: CASSLGLGGEQYF.

The V gene is TRBV12-5, the J gene TRBJ2-3, with 9 bases that match TRBD1. Germline CDR1 LGHNT, CDR2 FRNRAP. The CDR3 length is 15 residues. V was pared by 5 bases and J by 2 bases, with 5 bases of the junction left unmatched. The CDR3 sequence is CASGTRDRDTDTQYF. DNA for the CDR3: TGTGCTAGTGGTACCCGGGACAGGGACACAGATACGCAGTATTTT. The variable domain in full, completed from reference TRBV12-5 and TRBJ2-3, reads DARVTQTPRHKVTEMGQEVTMRCQPILGHNTVFWYRQTMMQGLELLAYFRNRAPLDDSGMPKDRFSAEMPDATLATLKIQPSEPRDSAVYFCASGTRDRDTDTQYFGPGTRLTVL.

The chain has TRBV13 and TRBJ2-7; 7 bases line up with TRBD2. Trimming removed 1 base from V and 3 bases from J; junction bases left unmatched: 3. CDR1 PRHDT and CDR2 FYEKMQ come from the germline V gene (reference sequence). This CDR3 has 14 residues. CDR3 amino acids: CASSLVAGDYEQYF. CDR3 nucleotides: TGTGCCAGCAGCTTAGTTGCGGGGGACTACGAGCAGTACTTC.

CDR3 bases: TGCGCCAGCAGCTTCCTACAGGGGCGTATATCGACAGATACGCAGTATTTT. It translates to CASSFLQGRISTDTQYF. This rearrangement joins TRBV5-1 to TRBJ2-3; 7 bases line up with TRBD1. Germline lookup yields CDR1 SGHRS and CDR2 YFSETQ. Unmatched junction bases numbered 12, after V lost 2 bases and J lost 3 bases. The CDR3 extends over 17 amino acids. The full variable domain, with the rest looked up from reference TRBV5-1 and TRBJ2-3, is KAGVTQTPRYLIKTRGQQVTLSCSPISGHRSVSWYQQTPGQGLQFLFEYFSETQRNKGNFPGRFSGRQFSNSRSEMNVSTLELGDSALYLCASSFLQGRISTDTQYFGPGTRLTVL.

The rearrangement uses TRBV6-2 or TRBV6-3 and TRBJ1-5, with D hard to call. The CDR3 has 16 residues. Germline CDR1 reads MNHEY; CDR2 reads SVGEGT. Trimming cost V 4 bases and J 2 bases, with 15 bases left between them. CDR3 DNA: TGTGCCAGCAGTTCCTCCTCTTTCCGCGGCAATCAGCCCCAGCATTTT. Translated, it gives CASSSSSFRGNQPQHF.

The chain recombines TRBV7-9 with TRBJ2-7; D possibly corresponds to TRBD1 (6 bases). Germline assignment: CDR1 SEHNR and CDR2 FQNEAQ (reference sequence). The V end was cut by 3 bases, the J end by 1 base, with 10 bases between. The CDR3 spans 14 residues. CDR3 amino acids: CASSFTGPSYEQYF. CDR3 DNA sequence: TGTGCCAGCAGCTTTACAGGGCCGTCCTACGAGCAGTACTTC.

The chain recombines TRBV24-1 with TRBJ1-4; 8 bases align to TRBD1. Per germline, CDR1 KGHDR and CDR2 SFDVKD. The CDR3 consists of 15 residues. The ends lost 4 bases at V and 7 bases at J; junction bases unmatched: 7. This CDR3 reads CATSDPSGTGEKLFF. The CDR3 DNA reads as TGTGCCACCAGTGACCCTTCCGGGACAGGTGAAAAACTGTTTTTT.

V and J are TRBV5-1 and TRBJ2-4; perhaps TRBD1 as D (5 bases). CDR3 length: 18 residues. CDR1 and CDR2 (germline): SGHRS, YFSETQ. V shed 1 base and J shed 1 base, with 18 bases lying between them. CDR3 region: CASSLLGLSVTAKNIQYF. The CDR3, as DNA: TGCGCCAGCAGCTTGCTGGGGCTATCGGTCACGGCCAAAAACATTCAGTACTTC.